The 3 T cell receptor beta chains below all came from one sample that was sequenced in a study of blood T cell repertoires in COVID-19. The repertoire was sequenced with immunoSEQ multiplex PCR; TCRdb's copy has only in-frame clones and lacks some. The sample contains some 150,000 clones, around 85% of which appear only once. Material for sequencing was peripheral blood. These receptors came from a woman aged 60-70 years with acute or convalescent COVID-19.

The V gene is TRBV10-3, the J gene TRBJ1-3, with D perhaps matching TRBD1 (5 bases). V was shortened by 2 bases and J by 1 base, with 6 bases between the two germline ends. The germline V gene has CDR1 ENHRY and CDR2 SYGVKD. This CDR3 has 14 residues. Here the CDR3 DNA reads TGTGCCATCAGTGAGGGGACTTCTGGAAACACCATATATTTT. Its translation is CAISEGTSGNTIYF.

This chain uses TRBV7-3 with TRBJ2-1; 9 bases align to TRBD2. CDR3 length: 15 residues. With V trimmed by 2 bases and J by 7 bases, 6 bases remained unmatched. The germline V gene has CDR1 SGHTA and CDR2 FQGTGA. The CDR3: CASSLGGGAPNEQFF. CDR3 bases: TGTGCCAGCAGCTTAGGCGGGGGGGCCCCGAATGAGCAGTTCTTC.

The chain links TRBV7-8 to TRBJ1-6; 10 nucleotides agree with TRBD1. Germline V gives CDR1 SGHVS, CDR2 FQNEAQ. The CDR3 covers 15 residues. The V segment lost 5 bases and the J segment 10 bases; nucleotides outside the gene matches: 8. In DNA, the CDR3 is TGTGCCAGCAGCCTCGGGACAGGGGAAGTCTCACCCCTCCACTTT. This encodes CASSLGTGEVSPLHF.